These 18 T cell receptor beta chains originate from one sample sequenced in a study of control samples from healthy donors and cancer patients. Sequencing used immunoSEQ multiplex PCR; TCRdb keeps in-frame clones, though not all of them. The sample lists tens of thousands of clones; 90% to 95% were seen once. Sequencing input: blood. The receptors stem from a man younger than 40 in good health.

V gene TRBV10-3 combines with J gene TRBJ2-7; no clear D. V was pared by 9 bases and J by 0 bases, with 12 bases between. Germline CDR1 reads ENHRY; CDR2 reads SYGVKD. This CDR3 region has 13 residues. Written as DNA, the CDR3 is TGTGCCATAAAAGGACCGAGCTCCTACGAGCAGTACTTC. Its protein product is CAIKGPSSYEQYF.

The chain joins TRBV19 to TRBJ1-2, with 7 bases aligning to TRBD1. The CDR3 runs to 14 residues. The trim removed 5 bases at V and 7 bases at J, leaving 10 bases unmatched. From germline, CDR1 is LNHDA and CDR2 SQIVND (reference sequence). The DNA for the CDR3 is TGTGCCAGTAGTCCTGGGTCGACAGGGACTGGCTACACCTTC. Amino acid sequence: CASSPGSTGTGYTF.

This clone has only one observation. J is TRBJ2-2 and V is TRBV30; D remains unclear. Germline loops: CDR1 GTSNPN, CDR2 SVGIG (reference sequence). With 5 bases removed from V and 8 bases from J, the gap between germline ends came to 0 bases. The CDR3 is 8 residues long. The CDR3 DNA sequence: TGTGCCTGGGGGGAGCTGTTTTTT. This sequence encodes CAWGELFF.

The chain combines TRBV3-1 (or the pseudogene TRBV3-2) with TRBJ2-1, with D perhaps being TRBD1 or TRBD2 (5 bases each). The CDR3 runs 17 residues. Germline V gives CDR1 LGHDT, CDR2 YNNKEL (reference sequence). V lost 2 bases to trimming and J lost 2 bases, with 16 bases between them. CDR3: CASSQPRGPPTYNEQFF. The DNA of the CDR3 is TGTGCCAGCAGCCAACCCCGGGGCCCACCCACCTACAATGAGCAGTTCTTC.

Notes on this clone: At one end the junction does not follow the germline gene, possibly because of a read error. Other DNA sequences within the sample encode an identical CDR3. This chain links TRBV7-2 with TRBJ1-1; no firm D call. Germline CDR1 SGHTA, CDR2 FQGNSA. The CDR3 has 13 residues. As DNA, the CDR3 is TGCGCCAGCAGCTCCGCGTTGAACACTGAAGCTTTCTTT. Residues: CASSSALNTEAFF.

This chain links TRBV30 with TRBJ1-5; D not certain. Germline CDR1 GTSNPN, CDR2 SVGIG (reference sequence). V lost 0 bases, J lost 2 bases, and 8 bases lay in between. The CDR3 consists of 14 residues. In DNA form, the CDR3 reads TGTGCCTGGAGTGTAGGGTCAGGCAATCAGCCCCAGCATTTT. This codes for CAWSVGSGNQPQHF.

The chain uses TRBV19 and TRBJ2-7; tentative D call: TRBD1 (7 bases). Trimming shortened V by 7 bases and J by 6 bases, and 16 bases separated the two germline ends. Looked up from germline, CDR1 is LNHDA and CDR2 is SQIVND (reference sequence). The length of the CDR3 is 13 residues. The CDR3 here is CASMMSGGREQYF. CDR3 bases: TGTGCCAGTATGATGTCAGGGGGGCGCGAGCAGTACTTC.

This sequence joins TRBV7-9 and TRBJ1-1; D is unresolved. This CDR3 is built from 12 residues. Germline assignment: CDR1 SEHNR and CDR2 FQNEAQ (reference sequence). V was trimmed by 6 bases and J by 7 bases, leaving 12 bases between them. This chain's CDR3 is CASRRFQDEAFF. CDR3 nucleotides: TGTGCCAGCAGACGGTTTCAGGATGAAGCTTTCTTT.

The rearrangement uses TRBV4-3 and TRBJ1-4, with 9 bases matching TRBD1. This CDR3 is 15 amino acids long. Germline-derived CDR1 and CDR2 are LGHNA and YSLEER. The J segment lost 6 bases and the V segment lost 0 bases, leaving 2 bases of the junction unmatched. This chain's CDR3 is CASSQDGDRDEKLFF. In DNA form, the CDR3 reads TGCGCCAGCAGCCAAGATGGGGACAGGGATGAAAAACTGTTTTTT.

CDR3 nucleotide sequence: TGCGCCAGCACCCAGGGGGCAGGGGGCACAGAGACCCAGTACTTC. This sequence encodes CASTQGAGGTETQYF. The rearrangement links TRBV5-1 to TRBJ2-5; 8 bases fit TRBD1. Germline lookup yields CDR1 SGHRS and CDR2 YFSETQ. This CDR3 contains 15 residues. The V segment lost 6 bases and the J segment 4 bases; nucleotides outside the gene matches: 11.

This chain links TRBV11-2 with TRBJ2-5; D gene unclear. The germline V and J ends were trimmed by 5 bases and 5 bases, with 9 bases remaining between them. Germline V gene data show CDR1 as SGHAT and CDR2 as FQNNGV. There are 12 residues in the CDR3. This chain's CDR3 is CASSPGPETQYF. The CDR3 DNA follows: TGTGCCAGCAGCCCCGGGCCGGAGACCCAGTACTTC.

The chain links TRBV12-3 or TRBV12-4 to TRBJ1-2; D not resolved. The CDR3 has 11 amino acids. Between the trimmed V and J ends, which lost 5 bases and 5 bases, there was a span of 6 bases. CDR3 amino acids: CASSLVYGYTF. As DNA, the CDR3 is TGTGCCAGCAGTCTGGTTTATGGCTACACCTTC.

The gene calls are TRBV6-6 and TRBJ2-7; no clear D. The V and J ends lost 4 bases and 3 bases respectively, with 4 bases between them. Germline lookup yields CDR1 MNHNY and CDR2 SVGAGI (reference sequence). This CDR3 region has 11 residues. CDR3: CASSFIYEQYF. The CDR3 bases are TGTGCCAGCAGTTTCATCTACGAGCAGTACTTC.

The rearrangement uses TRBV10-3 and TRBJ1-5, with 7 bases matching TRBD1. Germline V gene lookup returns CDR1 ENHRY and CDR2 SYGVKD. V shed 3 bases, J shed 7 bases, and the junction held 12 bases outside the gene matches. The CDR3 loop spans 16 amino acids. DNA for the CDR3: TGTGCCATCAGTGATTTGCCCCGGGACAGTGGACAGCCCCAGCATTTT. This sequence encodes CAISDLPRDSGQPQHF.

The rearrangement joins TRBV5-1 to TRBJ2-2, with a tentative D call TRBD2 (7 bases). Trimming shortened V by 3 bases and J by 6 bases, and 15 bases separated the two germline ends. Per the germline V gene, CDR1 is SGHRS and CDR2 is YFSETQ. This CDR3 spans 15 amino acids. CDR3 bases: TGCGCCAGCAGCTATTTAGGGGGGGACGCCGGGGAGCTGTTTTTT. Encoded protein: CASSYLGGDAGELFF.

This clone was found a few times. This sequence joins TRBV7-6 and TRBJ2-5, with 12 nucleotides matching TRBD2. With V trimmed by 5 bases and J by 4 bases, 8 bases remained unmatched. CDR3 length: 16 residues. Germline V gene sequence: CDR1 SGHVS, CDR2 FNYEAQ. In DNA, the CDR3 is TGTGCCAGCAGCGTAGGACTAGCGGGATCTGGAGAGACCCAGTACTTC. This encodes CASSVGLAGSGETQYF.

The chain employs TRBV7-3 and TRBJ2-7; no clear D gene. Per the germline V gene, CDR1 is SGHTA and CDR2 is FQGTGA. The CDR3 is 13 residues long. The V end was cut by 3 bases, the J end by 5 bases, with 11 bases between. The CDR3, as DNA: TGTGCCAGCAGCTTGAAGGGCACCCACGAGCAGTACTTC. As protein: CASSLKGTHEQYF. Drawing the rest from reference TRBV7-3 and TRBJ2-7, the complete variable domain is GAGVSQTPSNKVTEKGKYVELRCDPISGHTALYWYRQSLGQGPEFLIYFQGTGAADDSGLPNDRFFAVRPEGSVSTLKIQRTERGDSAVYLCASSLKGTHEQYFGPGTRLTVT.

J is TRBJ2-7 and V is TRBV29-1, with 11 bases aligning to TRBD1. V trimming: 2 bases; J trimming: 5 bases; junction bases outside the gene matches: 2. The CDR3 covers 13 residues. Germline V gene data show CDR1 as SQVTM and CDR2 as ANQGSEA. The CDR3 sequence is CSVEPDRGHEQYF. CDR3 bases: TGCAGCGTTGAACCGGACAGGGGGCACGAGCAGTACTTC.